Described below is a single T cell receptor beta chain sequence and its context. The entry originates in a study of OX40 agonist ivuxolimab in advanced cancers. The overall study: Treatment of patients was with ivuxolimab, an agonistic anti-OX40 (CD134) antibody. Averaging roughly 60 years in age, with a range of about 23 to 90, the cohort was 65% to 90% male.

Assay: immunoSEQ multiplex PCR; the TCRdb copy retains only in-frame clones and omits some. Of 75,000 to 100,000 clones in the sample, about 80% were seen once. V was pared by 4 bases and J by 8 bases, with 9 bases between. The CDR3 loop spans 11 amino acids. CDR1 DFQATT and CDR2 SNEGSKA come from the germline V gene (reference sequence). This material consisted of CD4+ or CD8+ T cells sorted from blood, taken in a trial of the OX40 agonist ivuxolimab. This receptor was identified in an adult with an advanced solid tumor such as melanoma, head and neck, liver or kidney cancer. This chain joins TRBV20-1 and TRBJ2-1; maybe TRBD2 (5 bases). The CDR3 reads CSAISEDEQFF. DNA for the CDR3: TGCAGTGCTATTAGCGAGGATGAGCAGTTCTTC.